This T cell receptor (beta chain) appears in the sequencing data of a study of cytomegalovirus exposure and HLA in healthy donors. CDR1 and CDR2 from the germline V gene are SGHTS and YDEGEE. V dropped 6 bases and J dropped 0 bases, with 13 bases sitting between them. The CDR3 length is 15 residues. This clone was detected once. Its specificity is unknown. Use of 60 Vbeta and 13 Jbeta primers characterized the PCR. Measured with immunoSEQ multiplex PCR; TCRdb has only the in-frame clones, and not every one. The data contain 95,000 to 150,000 clones, less than 85% of them singletons. Study results and caveats: Cytomegalovirus status was reportedly diagnosed by the classifier with high specificity and sensitivity. It was assumed in the presence/absence analyses that sequencing depth was roughly uniform across donors. There were several of the most significant clusters that appeared linked to common viral pathogens in a later analysis.

The chain combines TRBV5-8 with TRBJ1-3, with unresolved D. Input material: PBMCs. The TCR sequence derives from a middle-aged woman in good health and CMV-seronegative. CDR3: CASNRYGFSGNTIYF. The CDR3, as DNA: TGTGCCAGCAACCGTTACGGTTTCTCTGGAAACACCATATATTTT.